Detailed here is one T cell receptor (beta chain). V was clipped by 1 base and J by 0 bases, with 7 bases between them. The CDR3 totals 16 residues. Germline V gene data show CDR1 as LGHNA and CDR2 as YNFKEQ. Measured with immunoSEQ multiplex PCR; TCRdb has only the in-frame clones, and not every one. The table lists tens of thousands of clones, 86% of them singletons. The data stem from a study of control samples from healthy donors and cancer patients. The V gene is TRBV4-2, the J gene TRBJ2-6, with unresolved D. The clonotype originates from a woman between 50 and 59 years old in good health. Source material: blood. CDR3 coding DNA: TGTGCCAGCAGCCAAGTGGACGGCTCTGGGGCCAACGTCCTGACTTTC. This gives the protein CASSQVDGSGANVLTF.